This T cell receptor beta chain stems from a study of shared T cell receptors in the human thymus. The germline CDR1 and CDR2 sequences are GTSNPN and SVGIG (reference sequence). This CDR3 has 12 amino acids. Deletions cut 8 bases from V and 3 bases from J, with 14 bases between. The table came from immunoSEQ multiplex PCR; TCRdb's copy has only in-frame clones and leaves some out. This table holds approximately 580,000 clones, approximately 78% found once. These same data were also listed under a study on human thymus T cells.

V and J are TRBV30 and TRBJ2-7; TRBD1 might be the D (6 bases). The TCR sequence derives from a boy under two years old with a congenital heart defect. Sequenced material: thymocytes. The CDR3 nucleotides read TGTGCCCAAAAGGACAGAGACTACGAGCAGTACTTC. It translates to CAQKDRDYEQYF. The variable domain in full, with the rest retrieved from reference TRBV30 and TRBJ2-7, is SQTIHQWPATLVQPVGSPLSLECTVEGTSNPNLYWYRQAAGRGLQLLFYSVGIGQISSEVPQNLSASRPQDRQFILSSKKLLLSDSGFYLCAQKDRDYEQYFGPGTRLTVT.